The 20 T cell receptor beta chains in this list originate from one sample, sequenced in a study of cytomegalovirus exposure and HLA in healthy donors. Here immunoSEQ multiplex PCR was the method, and the copy in TCRdb shows in-frame clones only, minus some. The table includes 200,000 to 300,000 clones, around 87% detected once. The specimen sequenced was PBMCs. These receptors were obtained from a woman aged 25 to 39 in good health and CMV-seropositive.

The chain uses TRBV11-2 and TRBJ1-4, with D possibly matching TRBD1 (6 bases). This CDR3 contains 15 residues. Germline V gives CDR1 SGHAT, CDR2 FQNNGV. V dropped 5 bases and J dropped 7 bases, with 17 bases sitting between them. The CDR3 DNA reads TGTGCCAGCAGCACTTCAGGGATACAGGGTGAAAAACTGTTTTTT. Residues: CASSTSGIQGEKLFF.

The chain has TRBV5-1 and TRBJ1-5; D ambiguous. Germline V gene lookup returns CDR1 SGHRS and CDR2 YFSETQ. V was clipped by 1 base and J by 4 bases, with 6 bases between them. The CDR3 covers 13 residues. CDR3 bases: TGCGCCAGCAGCTTGTCCCAGAATCAGCCCCAGCATTTT. Its translation is CASSLSQNQPQHF.

The chain uses TRBV11-3 and TRBJ2-2; D is undetermined. Germline V lookup: CDR1 SGHNT, CDR2 YENEEA. CDR3 length equals 15 residues. Trimming cost V 5 bases and J 0 bases, with 10 bases left between them. CDR3 protein: CASSRSGTNTGELFF. CDR3 nucleotides: TGTGCCAGCAGCCGGAGTGGAACGAACACCGGGGAGCTGTTTTTT.

Written as DNA, the CDR3 is TGTGCCAGCAGAACGACAGTATCCACCGGGGAGCTGTTTTTT. Amino acid sequence: CASRTTVSTGELFF. The chain carries TRBV6-6 and TRBJ2-2; weak D call: TRBD1 (5 bases). Trimming pared 6 bases from V and 4 bases from J, leaving 12 bases between. This CDR3 has 14 residues. Germline-derived CDR1 and CDR2 are MNHNY and SVGAGI (reference sequence).

The J gene is TRBJ2-3, the V gene TRBV25-1; D is possibly TRBD1 (5 bases). Trimming took off 10 bases at V and 6 bases at J, with 17 bases between the two ends. From germline, CDR1 is MGHDK and CDR2 SYGVNS. This CDR3 spans 13 amino acids. In nucleotides, the CDR3 is TGTGCCACGCAGACGACAGTAACGGATACGCAGTATTTT. Translated, it gives CATQTTVTDTQYF. The full variable domain, rest sourced from reference TRBV25-1 and TRBJ2-3, is EADIYQTPRYLVIGTGKKITLECSQTMGHDKMYWYQQDPGMELHLIHYSYGVNSTEKGDLSSESTVSRIRTEHFPLTLESARPSHTSQYLCATQTTVTDTQYFGPGTRLTVL.

The chain uses TRBV5-5 and TRBJ1-1; unclear D gene. The V gene lost 0 bases and the J gene lost 1 base, with 7 bases spanning the gap. Looked up from germline, CDR1 is SGHKS and CDR2 is YYEKEE (reference sequence). This CDR3 contains 14 residues. The CDR3 nucleotides are TGTGCCAGCAGCTTGGAGGGAGGGAACACTGAAGCTTTCTTT. As protein: CASSLEGGNTEAFF.

This chain connects TRBV28 to TRBJ1-2, with 7 bases identical to TRBD1. Looked up from germline, CDR1 is MDHEN and CDR2 is SYDVKM. CDR3 length: 14 amino acids. J was trimmed by 7 bases and V by 10 bases; bases with no gene match: 15. DNA for the CDR3: TGTGCCATCCTACCGGGACAGTTGGGGCTTGGCTACACCTTC. Protein product: CAILPGQLGLGYTF.

This clone was seen more than once but under ten times. The CDR3 protein is CASSDRASSYNEQFF. CDR3 DNA: TGTGCCAGCAGCGACAGGGCCAGCTCCTACAATGAGCAGTTCTTC. This rearrangement joins TRBV7-2 to TRBJ2-1; 7 bases fit TRBD1. CDR3 length: 15 amino acids. Per germline, CDR1 SGHTA and CDR2 FQGNSA. V gave up 5 bases and J gave up 0 bases; unmatched junction bases: 4.

V is TRBV4-2 and J is TRBJ2-1; TRBD2 matches 7 bases. CDR3 length equals 19 residues. CDR1 is LGHNA and CDR2 is YNFKEQ in the germline V gene. After removal of 3 bases from V and 0 bases from J, the junction contained 14 bases not matched to a gene. The DNA of the CDR3 is TGTGCCAGCAGCCATATCGTGGGACCCCTAGCGGACTCCTACAATGAGCAGTTCTTC. This gives the protein CASSHIVGPLADSYNEQFF.

This clone was seen only a few times. The CDR3 DNA sequence: TGTGCCTGGGGAACTAGAGACTACGAGCAGTACTTC. Its protein is CAWGTRDYEQYF. V and J are TRBV30 and TRBJ2-7, with TRBD2 as a possible D gene (5 bases). Germline V gene sequence: CDR1 GTSNPN, CDR2 SVGIG (reference sequence). Trimming left V 5 bases short and J 3 bases short, with 11 bases between. The length of the CDR3 is 12 residues.

V usage is TRBV18 and J usage is TRBJ2-7; 7 bases agree with TRBD1. The CDR3 sequence is 13 residues long. The germline V gene encodes CDR1 KGHSH and CDR2 LQKENI. Losses at the gene ends were 6 bases for V and 0 bases for J; bases not matched to a gene: 2. This CDR3 reads CASSDRSSYEQYF. The CDR3 nucleotides are TGTGCCAGCTCGGACAGGAGCTCCTACGAGCAGTACTTC.

The chain has TRBV30 and TRBJ2-6; 8 nucleotides match TRBD2. V shed 4 bases and J 0 bases; nucleotides not matched to a gene: 8. CDR1 GTSNPN and CDR2 SVGIG come from the germline V gene (reference sequence). The CDR3 is 17 residues long. The CDR3 sequence is CAWNGGALSSGANVLTF. DNA for the CDR3: TGTGCCTGGAACGGGGGGGCCCTCAGCTCTGGGGCCAACGTCCTGACTTTC.

This clone was recorded only once. The chain is built from TRBV5-1 and TRBJ2-5; 14 positions match TRBD2. The trim removed 1 base at V and 5 bases at J, leaving 10 bases unmatched. Germline CDR1 is SGHRS and CDR2 is YFSETQ. The CDR3 has 18 amino acids. CDR3 residues: CASSLFGTSGRGGETQYF. Written as DNA, the CDR3 is TGCGCCAGCAGCTTGTTTGGGACTAGCGGGAGAGGCGGGGAGACCCAGTACTTC.

The gene calls are TRBV4-1 and TRBJ2-3, with 7 bases lining up with TRBD1. Unmatched junction bases numbered 8, after V lost 3 bases and J lost 2 bases. There are 16 residues in the CDR3. The germline V gene encodes CDR1 MGHRA and CDR2 YSYEKL. The CDR3 spells CASSQKLGQITDTQYF. The CDR3 DNA sequence: TGCGCCAGCAGCCAGAAACTGGGACAGATCACAGATACGCAGTATTTT.

V is TRBV7-2 and J is TRBJ2-7; TRBD2 matches at 8 bases. Germline CDR1 is SGHTA and CDR2 is FQGNSA. This CDR3 is built from 17 residues. V gave up 1 base and J gave up 0 bases; unmatched junction bases: 8. In DNA form, the CDR3 reads TGTGCCAGCAGCTTAGTTTCTGGCGGGAGGACCTCCTACGAGCAGTACTTC. It yields the protein CASSLVSGGRTSYEQYF.

For the CDR3, the DNA is TGTGCCAGCAGCTCAGGGTTCGGTAATGAGCAGTTCTTC. This encodes CASSSGFGNEQFF. The rearrangement links TRBV27 to TRBJ2-1, with D tentatively TRBD1 (5 bases). Trimming removed 6 bases from V and 7 bases from J, with 13 bases in between. The CDR3 is 13 residues long. Germline-derived CDR1 and CDR2 are MNHEY and SMNVEV (reference sequence).

The chain combines TRBV1 with TRBJ2-7; the D call of TRBD1 is as the table states it, not checked on the DNA. TRBV1 is termed a pseudogene. CDR3 length: 11 amino acids. The CDR3 protein is CTSSQVSEQYF. The CDR3 DNA follows: TGCACCAGCAGCCAAGTCAGCGAGCAGTACTTC.

The rearrangement uses TRBV27 and TRBJ2-3; D possibly corresponds to TRBD1 (6 bases). Trimming cost V 1 base and J 2 bases, with 10 bases left between them. The CDR3 runs 15 residues. The germline V gene encodes CDR1 MNHEY and CDR2 SMNVEV (reference sequence). The CDR3 region has the DNA TGTGCCAGCAGTTTATTGGACAGTGACACAGATACGCAGTATTTT. Its protein is CASSLLDSDTDTQYF.

The rearrangement joins TRBV2 to TRBJ1-5, with D possibly TRBD1 on 5 matching bases. Germline CDR1 reads SNHLY; CDR2 reads FYNNEI. V shed 6 bases and J shed 6 bases, with 15 bases lying between them. This CDR3 has 14 amino acids. CDR3: CASRDQGVVQPQHF. The CDR3 DNA sequence: TGTGCCAGCAGGGACCAAGGGGTGGTTCAGCCCCAGCATTTT.

The chain joins TRBV4-2 to TRBJ2-3, with 7 bases matching TRBD2. This CDR3 has 12 amino acids. CDR1 and CDR2 (germline): LGHNA, YNFKEQ. V shed 2 bases and J 9 bases; nucleotides not matched to a gene: 2. CDR3 sequence (DNA): TGTGCCAGCAGCCAAAGTAGCGGGACGCAGTATTTT. The encoded protein is CASSQSSGTQYF.